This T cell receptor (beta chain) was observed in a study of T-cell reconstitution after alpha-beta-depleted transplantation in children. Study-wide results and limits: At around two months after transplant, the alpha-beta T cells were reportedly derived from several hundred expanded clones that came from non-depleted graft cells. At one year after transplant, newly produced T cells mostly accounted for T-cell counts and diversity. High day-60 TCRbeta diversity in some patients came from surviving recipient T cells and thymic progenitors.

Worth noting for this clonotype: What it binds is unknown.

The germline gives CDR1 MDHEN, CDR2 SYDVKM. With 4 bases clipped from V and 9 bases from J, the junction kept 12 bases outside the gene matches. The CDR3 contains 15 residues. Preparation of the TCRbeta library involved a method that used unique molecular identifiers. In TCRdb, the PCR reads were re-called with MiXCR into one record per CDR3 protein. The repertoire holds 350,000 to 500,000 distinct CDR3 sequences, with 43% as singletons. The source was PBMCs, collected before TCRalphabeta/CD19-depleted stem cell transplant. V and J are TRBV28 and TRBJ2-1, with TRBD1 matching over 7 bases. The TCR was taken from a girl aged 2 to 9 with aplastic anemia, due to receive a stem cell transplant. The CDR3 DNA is TGTGCCAGCAGTTCCCCCGCCCGCAGGGGGAGTGAGCAGTTCTTC. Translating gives CASSSPARRGSEQFF.